This T cell receptor beta chain was sequenced in a study of cytomegalovirus exposure and HLA in healthy donors. PCR employed 60 Vbeta and 13 Jbeta primers. Method: immunoSEQ multiplex PCR; TCRdb's copy keeps in-frame clones and lacks some. This sample's table has 100,000 to 150,000 clones. A note on this clone: Its antigen is undetermined.

The study's findings and limits: A missense DCLRE1C variant was associated with V- and J-gene trimming of TCR beta chains in a later analysis, and an independent cohort replicated the association.

This sequence was found in a man younger than 30 in good health and CMV-seronegative. The sequenced material came from PBMCs.

The CDR3 nucleotides read TGCGCCAGCAGCTTGGCCGTCGGACTCGGTAGCGGAAACATAATGCAGTACTTC. Protein: CASSLAVGLGSGNIMQYF. The chain has TRBV5-1 and TRBJ2-7; perhaps TRBD2 as D (6 bases). This CDR3 spans 18 amino acids. The germline V gene has CDR1 SGHRS and CDR2 YFSETQ. Trimming removed 0 bases at V and 9 bases at J, with 28 bases between.